Listed below are T cell receptor beta chains from one sample, sequenced in a study of blood T cell repertoires in COVID-19. This table comes from immunoSEQ multiplex PCR, and its TCRdb copy is limited to in-frame clones, with some not included. This repertoire shows some 380,000 clones, around 90% found once; its top ten account for 6.5%. The specimen sequenced was peripheral blood. These receptors came from a man aged 18-30 years with active or convalescent COVID-19. The CDR3 runs from the conserved cysteine through the conserved F or W. Fields, in order: D gene, clone size, CDR3 length, J gene, V gene, CDR3 protein, CDR3 DNA. The D gene is left open where the match is weak. Rows give clone size only sometimes, using once, few, many, or a class for an expanded clone.

NA | NA | 13 | TRBJ2-7 | TRBV5-1 | CASSSTWSSEQYF | TGCGCCAGCAGCTCTACTTGGTCCTCCGAGCAGTACTTC
NA | NA | 16 | TRBJ2-1 | TRBV7-2 | CASSLAGTLSYNEQFF | TGTGCCAGCAGCCTCGCCGGGACACTCTCCTACAATGAGCAGTTCTTC
TRBD1 | NA | 13 | TRBJ1-5 | TRBV28 | CASRPGGRLPQHF | TGTGCCAGCAGGCCAGGGGGGAGGTTGCCCCAGCATTTT
TRBD1 | NA | 16 | TRBJ1-6 | TRBV7-2 | CASSPGQGADNSPLHF | TGTGCCAGCAGCCCGGGACAGGGGGCAGATAATTCACCCCTCCACTTT
TRBD2 | NA | 14 | TRBJ2-2 | TRBV7-9 | CASSSSGRSGELFF | TGTGCCAGCAGCAGTAGCGGGAGGAGCGGGGAGCTGTTTTTT
NA | NA | 13 | TRBJ1-2 | TRBV4-3 | CASSQGQDYGYTF | TGCGCCAGCAGCCAGGGGCAGGACTATGGCTACACCTTC
NA | NA | 14 | TRBJ2-2 | TRBV5-6 | CASSLVLFTGELFF | TGTGCCAGCAGCTTGGTACTTTTCACCGGGGAGCTGTTTTTT
NA | few | 18 | TRBJ1-6 | TRBV28 | CASSQGGFLGLDNSPLHF | TGTGCCAGCAGTCAAGGGGGTTTTTTGGGGCTAGATAATTCACCCCTCCACTTT
NA | NA | 14 | TRBJ2-1 | TRBV27 | CASSFRGPYNEQFF | TGTGCCAGCAGTTTCAGGGGTCCTTACAATGAGCAGTTCTTC
TRBD1 | NA | 16 | TRBJ1-3 | TRBV3-1/TRBV3-2 | CASSFRDRRSGNTIYF | TGTGCCAGCAGCTTTAGGGACAGGCGCTCTGGAAACACCATATATTTT
NA | few | 15 | TRBJ1-5 | TRBV6-5 | CASSYSMGSGQPQHF | TGTGCCAGCAGTTACTCGATGGGGTCGGGGCAGCCCCAGCATTTT
TRBD2 | NA | 16 | TRBJ2-1 | TRBV4-1 | CASSQVTSGSYNEQFF | TGCGCCAGCAGCCAAGTGACTAGCGGGAGTTACAATGAGCAGTTCTTC
NA | NA | 14 | TRBJ1-6 | TRBV7-8 | CASSPRGGRSPLHF | TGTGCCAGCAGCCCAAGGGGGGGGCGTTCACCCCTCCACTTT
TRBD2 | NA | 16 | TRBJ2-2 | TRBV7-2 | CASSYLAGGNTGELFF | TGTGCCAGCAGCTACCTAGCGGGGGGCAACACCGGGGAGCTGTTTTTT
NA | NA | 13 | TRBJ2-1 | TRBV6-4 | CASSDSSNNEQFF | TGTGCCAGCAGTGACTCTAGCAACAATGAGCAGTTCTTC
NA | NA | 15 | TRBJ1-1 | TRBV5-1 | CASNPGLVSRTEAFF | TGCGCCAGCAACCCGGGTCTGGTTTCGCGTACTGAAGCTTTCTTT
NA | NA | 15 | TRBJ2-5 | TRBV30 | CAWSVPKTGRETQYF | TGTGCCTGGAGTGTCCCAAAGACAGGGAGGGAGACCCAGTACTTC
NA | NA | 13 | TRBJ2-5 | TRBV2 | CASSVLLKETQYF | TGTGCCAGCAGCGTGCTACTCAAAGAGACCCAGTACTTC
NA | NA | 16 | TRBJ2-7 | TRBV25-1 | CASSAQRVAELYEQYF | TGTGCCAGCAGTGCCCAAAGGGTAGCGGAGCTCTACGAGCAGTACTTC
TRBD1 | NA | 16 | TRBJ2-7 | TRBV6-5 | CASSYSQGARAYEQYF | TGTGCCAGCAGTTACTCGCAGGGGGCGCGAGCCTACGAGCAGTACTTC
TRBD1 | NA | 20 | TRBJ2-7 | TRBV28 | CASSYGPGQGVVNLGGEQYF | TGTGCCAGCAGTTACGGACCGGGACAGGGTGTAGTAAATTTGGGTGGGGAGCAGTACTTC
NA | NA | 14 | TRBJ2-3 | TRBV14 | CASSHASELHTQYF | TGTGCCAGCAGCCATGCTAGCGAGCTCCATACGCAGTATTTT
NA | NA | 14 | TRBJ1-5 | TRBV2 | CASSARQGGRPQHF | TGTGCCAGCAGTGCGCGGCAGGGAGGGCGGCCCCAGCATTTT
NA | NA | 13 | TRBJ2-7 | TRBV11-1 | CASSSGVAYEQYF | TGTGCCAGCAGTTCCGGGGTAGCTTACGAGCAGTACTTC
TRBD1 | NA | 15 | TRBJ1-4 | TRBV4-1 | CASSHGTGAKEKLFF | TGCGCCAGCAGCCACGGGACAGGGGCAAAGGAAAAACTGTTTTTT
TRBD2 | NA | 14 | TRBJ2-1 | TRBV7-8 | CASSSQAGGGEQFF | TGTGCCAGCAGCTCGCAAGCGGGAGGGGGTGAGCAGTTCTTC